A selection of T cell receptor beta chains follows, all from one sample in a study of shared clonotypes between healthy human individuals. The repertoire was sequenced with immunoSEQ multiplex PCR; TCRdb's copy has only in-frame clones and lacks some. The profile shows about 2.5 million clones, under 95% of them singletons. The source material was naive CD4+ T cells from PBMCs. These receptors all come from a man between 18 and 35 years old in good health. Some clones in this sample may be carry-over from other donors' samples. The CDR3 runs from the conserved cysteine through the conserved F or W. Each record gives: J gene, V gene, CDR3 protein.

>TRBJ2-1|TRBV5-1
CASSLGGGDNEQFF
>TRBJ2-7|TRBV29-1
CSVVGLAGSYEQYF
>TRBJ2-1|TRBV6-1
CASSEGLRQFF
>TRBJ1-2|TRBV7-3
CASSYGQGYYGYTF
>TRBJ1-2|TRBV19
CASSGNRGQGYGYTF
>TRBJ2-5|TRBV4-3
CASSQDGGPLETQYF
>TRBJ2-1|TRBV5-6
CASSLAGVAGVEQFF
>TRBJ2-1|TRBV19
CASSGVGLADNEQFF
>TRBJ2-3|TRBV28
CASSLTTDTQYF
>TRBJ2-2|TRBV11-2
CAAGGHGNTGELFF
>TRBJ1-5|TRBV25-1
CASSAEGAQPQHF
>TRBJ2-4|TRBV27
CASSFGTYQYF
>TRBJ1-4|TRBV9
CASSADRGGLGEKLFF
>TRBJ2-5|TRBV6-6
CASSFRDRGIPQYF
>TRBJ2-5|TRBV7-2
CASSLGFSQETQYF
>TRBJ2-7|TRBV27
CASSHYIRGLVLHEQYF
>TRBJ2-7|TRBV5-1
CASCKGPGQFYEQYF
>TRBJ2-7|TRBV28
CASSLHKTVQYF
>TRBJ2-3|TRBV19
CASSIDTDTQYF
>TRBJ2-5|TRBV5-1
CASRLQGGETQYF
>TRBJ2-3|TRBV5-1
CASSFTPGGSTDTQYF
>TRBJ2-3|TRBV2
CASSLGLAGADTQYF
>TRBJ2-2|TRBV19
CASTARLDSLNTGELFF
>TRBJ1-6|TRBV5-1
CASSLGTRDSPLHF
>TRBJ1-1|TRBV10-1
CASSVTRGESEAFF
>TRBJ2-1|TRBV6-6
CASSYRQGGINEQFF
>TRBJ1-2|TRBV30
CAWSLQYGPLSDGYTF
>TRBJ1-3|TRBV5-1
CASSLTGTGNTIYF
>TRBJ2-2|TRBV18
CASRQVGRSLGTGELFF
>TRBJ1-3|TRBV6-6
CASSPPGGGSGNTIYF
>TRBJ2-7|TRBV9
CASSVSGEWEQYF
>TRBJ1-2|TRBV6-1
CASSEQGYGYTF
>TRBJ1-2|TRBV2
CASSESVALSPSGYTF
>TRBJ2-1|TRBV7-9
CASSSGPGGSTNEQFF
>TRBJ2-7|TRBV15
CATSRTSGAEQYF
>TRBJ1-4|TRBV6-1
CASSDTGGDEKLFF
>TRBJ1-2|TRBV5-1
CASSSPDTYYGYTF
>TRBJ2-7|TRBV19
CASSRGQGYEQYF
>TRBJ2-2|TRBV28
CASSLVTANTGELFF
>TRBJ1-2|TRBV7-9
CASSLDGTFSHYGYTF
>TRBJ2-1|TRBV4-2
CASSRGTSEYNEQFF
>TRBJ2-1|TRBV5-1
CASSWAGTSGSIVNEQFF
>TRBJ1-1|TRBV2
CASSASAGKTEAFF
>TRBJ1-2|TRBV29-1
CSVGFRLNYGYTF
>TRBJ1-2|TRBV18
CASSPDSVGGYTF
>TRBJ2-7|TRBV7-8
CASSLERRQGKQYF
>TRBJ2-7|TRBV11-2
CASSSRTSGDDRYEQYF
>TRBJ2-7|TRBV7-2
CASSLGLIWTYEQYF